These 8 T cell receptor beta chains share one sample of origin, sequenced in a study of siplizumab effects on memory and regulatory T cells. TCRdb's copy holds only in-frame clones and misses some; the assay was immunoSEQ multiplex PCR. The sample has over 85,000 clones; roughly nine tenths are singletons. The source material was CD4+ T cells sorted from blood. Source of these receptors: a human donor in good health.

The genes are TRBV27 and TRBJ1-2; D perhaps matches TRBD1 (6 bases). The germline V gene encodes CDR1 MNHEY and CDR2 SMNVEV (reference sequence). V lost 4 bases and J lost 10, with 16 bases in between. This CDR3 comprises 13 residues. CDR3 nucleotide sequence: TGTGCCAGCAGTTCCACCATGACAGGAACCTACACCTTC. Translation: CASSSTMTGTYTF.

This chain uses TRBV11-1 with TRBJ2-5; no clear D. V shed 5 bases and J shed 0 bases, with 13 bases lying between them. Germline CDR1 and CDR2: SGHAT and FQDESV (reference sequence). The CDR3 is made up of 15 amino acids. The chain's CDR3 is CASSPSTSYQETQYF. Written as DNA, the CDR3 is TGTGCCAGCAGCCCTTCCACGAGCTACCAAGAGACCCAGTACTTC.

V and J are TRBV5-8 and TRBJ2-1; TRBD2 matches at 12 bases. There are 15 residues in the CDR3. Trimming cost V 2 bases and J 4 bases; bases outside gene matches: 1. Germline V gene sequence: CDR1 SGHTS, CDR2 YDEGEE. The CDR3 region has the DNA TGTGCCAGCAGCTTAGGGACTAGCGGGTACAATGAGCAGTTCTTC. Translating it yields CASSLGTSGYNEQFF.

This chain connects TRBV7-9 to TRBJ2-3; D could derive from TRBD1 or TRBD2 (5 bases each). Germline assignment: CDR1 SEHNR and CDR2 FQNEAQ (reference sequence). V shed 5 bases and J shed 3 bases, with 18 bases lying between them. This CDR3 comprises 16 residues. The CDR3 spells CASSPRVGVRTDTQYF. The CDR3 DNA reads as TGTGCCAGCAGCCCCCGCGTGGGGGTAAGGACAGATACGCAGTATTTT.

The chain has TRBV7-2 and TRBJ2-5; a weak D match, TRBD2 (6 bases). The V gene's germline CDR1 is SGHTA and CDR2 FQGNSA. This CDR3 is built from 16 residues. V lost 1 base and J lost 1, with 13 bases in between. The CDR3 reads CASSLDRREPQETQYF. In nucleotides, the CDR3 is TGTGCCAGCAGCTTAGACCGGCGGGAACCCCAAGAGACCCAGTACTTC.

V usage is TRBV7-2 and J usage is TRBJ2-2, with D possibly matching TRBD1 (6 bases). This CDR3 region has 15 residues. The V gene's germline CDR1 is SGHTA and CDR2 FQGNSA. Deletions cut 8 bases from V and 5 bases from J, with 18 bases between. In nucleotides, the CDR3 is TGTGCCAGCGCGCCCACTTGGGGGCGGACCGGGGAGCTGTTTTTT. Amino acid sequence: CASAPTWGRTGELFF.

J is TRBJ2-7 and V is TRBV9; tentative D call: TRBD2 (5 bases). Germline values: CDR1 SGDLS, CDR2 YYNGEE. Trimming pared 0 bases from V and 3 bases from J, leaving 13 bases between. The length of the CDR3 is 15 residues. The DNA for the CDR3 is TGTGCCAGCAGCGTAGCCTTGAGCGGAGACTACGAGCAGTACTTC. Its translation: CASSVALSGDYEQYF.

The V call is TRBV18, the J call TRBJ2-7, with a weak D call TRBD2 (6 bases). Germline V gives CDR1 KGHSH, CDR2 LQKENI. V shed 3 bases and J shed 3 bases, with 12 bases lying between them. This CDR3 contains 14 residues. This chain's CDR3 is CASSPPAAGYEQYF. In nucleotides, the CDR3 is TGTGCCAGCTCACCCCCGGCAGCGGGCTACGAGCAGTACTTC.